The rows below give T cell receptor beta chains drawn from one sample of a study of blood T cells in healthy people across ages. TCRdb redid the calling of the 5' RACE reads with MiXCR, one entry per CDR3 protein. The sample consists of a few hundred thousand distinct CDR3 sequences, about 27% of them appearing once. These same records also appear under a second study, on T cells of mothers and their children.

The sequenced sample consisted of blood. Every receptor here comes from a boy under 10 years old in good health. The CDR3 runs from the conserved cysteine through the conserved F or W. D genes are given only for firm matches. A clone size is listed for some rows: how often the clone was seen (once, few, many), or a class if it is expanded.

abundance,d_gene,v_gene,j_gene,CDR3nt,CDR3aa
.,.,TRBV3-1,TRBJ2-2,TGTGCCAGCAGCCAAGATCGGTGGGGCCCTTCTACCGGGGAGCTGTTTTTT,CASSQDRWGPSTGELFF
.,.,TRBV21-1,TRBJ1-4,TGTGCCAGCAGCACCCCAGACTCGTTT,CASSTPDSF
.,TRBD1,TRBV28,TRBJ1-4,TGTGCCAGCAGTTTCGCTGACAGGGACGTTGAAAAACTGTTTTTT,CASSFADRDVEKLFF
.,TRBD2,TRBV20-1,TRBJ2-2,TGCAGTGGGTTTAGCGGGACCGCGAACACCGGGGAGCTGTTTTTT,CSGFSGTANTGELFF
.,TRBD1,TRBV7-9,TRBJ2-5,TGTGCCAGCAGGTCAGAAGGGACAGTAGAGACCCAGTACTTC,CASRSEGTVETQYF
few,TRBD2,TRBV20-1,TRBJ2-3,TGCAGTGCTAGGGATAGCGGGAGGTTCTCAGATACGCAGTATTTT,CSARDSGRFSDTQYF
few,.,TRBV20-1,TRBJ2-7,TGCAGTGCTAGGGCTTGTCCAGTCCACGAGCAGTACTTC,CSARACPVHEQYF
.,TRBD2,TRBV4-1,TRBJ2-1,TGCGCCAGCAGCCAAGTGGGAGGGGTAGGTGAGCAGTTCTTC,CASSQVGGVGEQFF
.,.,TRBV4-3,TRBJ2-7,TGCGCCGGCAGCCAATGGGACCAATCGGTCTACGAGCAGTACTTC,CAGSQWDQSVYEQYF
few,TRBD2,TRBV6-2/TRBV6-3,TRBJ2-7,TGTGCCAGCAGTTACGGGGGGGAAGGCTACGAGCAGTACTTC,CASSYGGEGYEQYF
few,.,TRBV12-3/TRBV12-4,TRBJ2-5,TGTGCCAGCAGTGGTATTAGCAGGGCCGAGACCCAGTACTTC,CASSGISRAETQYF
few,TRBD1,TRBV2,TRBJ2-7,TGTGCCAGCAGCTTACCACAGGGGTCCCCCTACGAGCAGTACTTC,CASSLPQGSPYEQYF
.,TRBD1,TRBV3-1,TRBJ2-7,TGTGCCAGCAGCCCCGGGACAGGGTTCGCCGAGCAGTACTTC,CASSPGTGFAEQYF
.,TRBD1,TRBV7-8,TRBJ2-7,TGTGCCAGCAGCCCTGGACAGGGCAGGACCTACGAGCAGTACTTC,CASSPGQGRTYEQYF
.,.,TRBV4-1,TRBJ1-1,TGCGCCAGCAGCCCCCGCGCAGACACGAACACTGAAGCTTTCTTT,CASSPRADTNTEAFF
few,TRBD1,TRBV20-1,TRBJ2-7,TGCAGTGCGAGACAGGGATCCCACGAGCAGTACTTC,CSARQGSHEQYF
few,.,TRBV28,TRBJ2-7,TGTGCCAGCAGTCTATCGGGCGGGGGCCCGTCTTACGAGCAGTACTTC,CASSLSGGGPSYEQYF
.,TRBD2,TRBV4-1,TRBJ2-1,TGCGCCAGCAGCCTCGGGACTATCAATGAGCAGTTCTTC,CASSLGTINEQFF
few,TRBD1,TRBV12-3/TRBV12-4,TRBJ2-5,TGTGCCAGCCTCAGGGGGTTCGGAGAGACCCAGTACTTC,CASLRGFGETQYF
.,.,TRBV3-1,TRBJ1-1,TGTGCCAGCAGCCAGGGTGGGGGTCCTACCACTGAAGCTTTCTTT,CASSQGGGPTTEAFF
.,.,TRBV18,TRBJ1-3,TGTGCCAGCTCACCAGAGTTCGGTGGAAACACCATATATTTT,CASSPEFGGNTIYF
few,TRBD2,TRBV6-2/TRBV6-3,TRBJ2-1,TGTGCCAGCAGTTACTCTCCCGGCGCGGGGGGTTGGAATGAGCAGTTCTTC,CASSYSPGAGGWNEQFF
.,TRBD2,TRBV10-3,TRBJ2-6,TGTGCCATCAGTGGGGCGGGGGTCTCTGGGGCCAACGTCCTGACTTTC,CAISGAGVSGANVLTF
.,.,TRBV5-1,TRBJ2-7,TGCGCCAGCAGCGGGGGACACCAGAGCTCCTACGAGCAGTACTTC,CASSGGHQSSYEQYF
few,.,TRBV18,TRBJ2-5,TGTGCCAGCTCACCACCCGCCTACCAAGAGACCCAGTACTTC,CASSPPAYQETQYF
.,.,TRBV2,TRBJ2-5,TGTGCCAGCAACGCCGAGTTGCGGCGAGAGACCCAGTACTTC,CASNAELRRETQYF
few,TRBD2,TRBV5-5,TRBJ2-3,TGTGCCAGCAGCCCTCATACTAGCGTCACAGATACGCAGTATTTT,CASSPHTSVTDTQYF
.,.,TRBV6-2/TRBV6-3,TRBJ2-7,TGTGCCAGCAGTTATGCAGGGAACTACGAGCAGTACTTC,CASSYAGNYEQYF
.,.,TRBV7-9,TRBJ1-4,TGTGCCAGCAGCTTAGGGTCCCGCTCTAGCGAAAAACCGTTTTTT,CASSLGSRSSEKPFF
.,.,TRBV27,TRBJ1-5,TGTGCCAGCAGTTTAATCGAGAATCAGCCCCAGCATTTT,CASSLIENQPQHF
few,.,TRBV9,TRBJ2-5,TGTGCCAGCAGCGTACTAGCCCCCCAGTTATTGGAGACCCAGTACTTC,CASSVLAPQLLETQYF
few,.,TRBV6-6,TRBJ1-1,TGTGCCAGCAGTTACCCCGACACTGAAGCTTTCTTT,CASSYPDTEAFF
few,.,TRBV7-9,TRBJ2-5,TGTGCCAGCGGACGACTCTCAGCTAGGGGGGGGCAAGAGACCCAGTACTTC,CASGRLSARGGQETQYF
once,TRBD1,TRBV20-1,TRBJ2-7,TGCAGTGCTAGGGCTGTTCGGGACAGGGCCCACGAGCAGTACTTC,CSARAVRDRAHEQYF
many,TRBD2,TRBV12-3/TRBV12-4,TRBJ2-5,TGTGCCAGCAGCCCGGCCGGGGGGAAAGAGACCCAGTACTTC,CASSPAGGKETQYF
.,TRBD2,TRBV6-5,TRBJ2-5,TGTGCCAGCACCCGGACTAGCGGCCAAGAGACCCAGTACTTC,CASTRTSGQETQYF